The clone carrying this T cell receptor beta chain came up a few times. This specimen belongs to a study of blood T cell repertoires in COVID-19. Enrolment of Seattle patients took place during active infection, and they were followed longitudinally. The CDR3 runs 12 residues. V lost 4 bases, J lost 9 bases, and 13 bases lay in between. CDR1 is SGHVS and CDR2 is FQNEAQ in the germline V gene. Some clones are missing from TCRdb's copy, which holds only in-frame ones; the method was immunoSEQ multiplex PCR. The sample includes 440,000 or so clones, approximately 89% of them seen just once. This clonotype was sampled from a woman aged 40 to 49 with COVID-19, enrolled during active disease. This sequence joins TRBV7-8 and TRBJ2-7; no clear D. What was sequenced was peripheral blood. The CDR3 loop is CASSSKWAPQYF. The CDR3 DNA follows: TGTGCCAGCAGCTCCAAATGGGCGCCGCAGTACTTC.